The T cell receptor beta chain described here comes from a study of T cells in localized non-small cell lung cancer. The study's findings and limits: Clonality of T cells reached its maximum in uninvolved adjacent lung, surpassing tumor.

Produced via immunoSEQ multiplex PCR; TCRdb's table is partial and in-frame only. In the table there are about 20,000 clones, about nine tenths of which are singletons. This CDR3 is built from 15 residues. Germline V gene lookup returns CDR1 MGHRA and CDR2 YSYEKL. V was cut by 4 bases and J by 3 bases, with 16 bases left in between. About this clone itself: What it binds is unknown.

Material: PBMCs, obtained before any cancer treatment. This sequence was found in a man aged 40 to 75 with stage II squamous cell lung carcinoma. The rearrangement links TRBV4-1 to TRBJ2-7; D ambiguous. The DNA of the CDR3 is TGCGCCAGCAGCCTCCTGCCCGCTTTTAACTACGAGCAGTACTTC. It is translated as CASSLLPAFNYEQYF.